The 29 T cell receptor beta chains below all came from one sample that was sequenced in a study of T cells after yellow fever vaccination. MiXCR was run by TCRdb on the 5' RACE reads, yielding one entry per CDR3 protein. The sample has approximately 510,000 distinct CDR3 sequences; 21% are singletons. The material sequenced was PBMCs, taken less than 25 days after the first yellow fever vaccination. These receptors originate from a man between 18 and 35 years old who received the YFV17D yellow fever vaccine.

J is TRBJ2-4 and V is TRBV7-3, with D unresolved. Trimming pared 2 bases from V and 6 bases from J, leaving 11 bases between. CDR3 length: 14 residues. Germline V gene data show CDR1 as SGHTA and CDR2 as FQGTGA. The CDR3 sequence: CASSLGLPGNIQYF. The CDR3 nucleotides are TGTGCCAGCAGCTTAGGTCTCCCAGGAAACATTCAGTACTTC.

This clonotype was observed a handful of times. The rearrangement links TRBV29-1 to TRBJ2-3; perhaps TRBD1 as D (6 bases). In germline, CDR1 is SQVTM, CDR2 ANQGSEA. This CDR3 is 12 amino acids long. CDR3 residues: CAGVASGDTQYF. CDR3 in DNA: TGCGCAGGGGTCGCCTCGGGAGATACGCAGTATTTT.

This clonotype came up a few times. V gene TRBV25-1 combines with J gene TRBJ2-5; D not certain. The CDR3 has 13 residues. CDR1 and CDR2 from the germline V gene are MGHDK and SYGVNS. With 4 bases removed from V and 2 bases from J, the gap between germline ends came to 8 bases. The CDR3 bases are TGTGCCAGCAGTGGGACGCCACAAGAGACCCAGTACTTC. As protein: CASSGTPQETQYF.

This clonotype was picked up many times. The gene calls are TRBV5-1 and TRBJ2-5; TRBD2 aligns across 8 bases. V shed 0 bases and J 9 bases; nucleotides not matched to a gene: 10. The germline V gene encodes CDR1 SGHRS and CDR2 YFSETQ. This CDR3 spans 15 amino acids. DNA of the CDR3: TGCGCCAGCAGCTTGGGCGGGAGGTCCATCGGGGCCCAGTACTTC. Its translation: CASSLGGRSIGAQYF.

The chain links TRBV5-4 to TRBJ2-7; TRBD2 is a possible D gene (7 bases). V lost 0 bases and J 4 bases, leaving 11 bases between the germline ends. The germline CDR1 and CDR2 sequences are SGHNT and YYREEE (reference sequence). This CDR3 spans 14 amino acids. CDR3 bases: TGTGCCAGCAGCTTGGAGGGGGGAGGGTACGAGCAGTACTTC. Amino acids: CASSLEGGGYEQYF.

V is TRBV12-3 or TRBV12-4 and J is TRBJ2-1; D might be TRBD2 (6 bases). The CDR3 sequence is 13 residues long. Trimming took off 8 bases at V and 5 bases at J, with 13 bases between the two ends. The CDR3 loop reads CASGRRGNNEQFF. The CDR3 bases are TGTGCCAGCGGCCGACGGGGGAACAATGAGCAGTTCTTC.

The CDR3 reads CASSQNRDVGRNSNQPQHF. The CDR3 nucleotides are TGTGCCAGCAGCCAAAACCGGGACGTAGGAAGAAATAGCAATCAGCCCCAGCATTTT. The chain employs TRBV7-6 and TRBJ1-5; D perhaps matches TRBD1 (5 bases). The CDR3 extends over 19 amino acids. Germline lookup yields CDR1 SGHVS and CDR2 FNYEAQ. V gave up 5 bases and J gave up 0 bases, with 23 bases separating them.

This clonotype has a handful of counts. CDR3 in amino acids: CSASYPGQISYEQYF. The CDR3 DNA follows: TGCAGTGCTTCCTATCCGGGACAGATCTCCTACGAGCAGTACTTC. This chain uses TRBV20-1 with TRBJ2-7; TRBD1 aligns across 7 bases. This CDR3 is 15 amino acids long. J gave up 0 bases and V 5 bases, and 10 bases lay outside the gene matches. Germline V gene data show CDR1 as DFQATT and CDR2 as SNEGSKA (reference sequence).

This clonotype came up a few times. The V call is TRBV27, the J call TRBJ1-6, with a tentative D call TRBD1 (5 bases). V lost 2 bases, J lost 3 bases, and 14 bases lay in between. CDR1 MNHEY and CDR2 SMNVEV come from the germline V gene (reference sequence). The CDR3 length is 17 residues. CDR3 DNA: TGTGCCAGCAGTTTAAGGGGTGACAAAATCTATAATTCACCCCTCCACTTT. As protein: CASSLRGDKIYNSPLHF.

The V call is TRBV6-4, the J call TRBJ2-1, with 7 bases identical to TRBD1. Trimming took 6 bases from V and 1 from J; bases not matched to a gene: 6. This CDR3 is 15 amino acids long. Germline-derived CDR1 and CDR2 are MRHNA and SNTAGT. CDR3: CASSSDRESYNEQFF. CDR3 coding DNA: TGTGCCAGCAGCAGTGACAGGGAGTCCTACAATGAGCAGTTCTTC.

The CDR3, as DNA: TGTGCCAGCAGTTGGTCCAACCTAGGCAATCAGCCCCAGCATTTT. Its translation is CASSWSNLGNQPQHF. The V gene is TRBV6-2 or TRBV6-3, the J gene TRBJ1-5; D not resolved. The V end lost 4 bases, the J end lost 2 bases, and 12 bases lay between the germline ends. This CDR3 spans 15 amino acids. The V gene's germline CDR1 is MNHEY and CDR2 SVGEGT.

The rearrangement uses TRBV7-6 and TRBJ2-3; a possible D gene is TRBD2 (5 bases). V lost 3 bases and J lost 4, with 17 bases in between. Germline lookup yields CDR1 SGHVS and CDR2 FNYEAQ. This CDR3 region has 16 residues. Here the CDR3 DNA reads TGTGCCAGCAGCTTTTCCGCTAGCCCTGGCCCAGATACGCAGTATTTT. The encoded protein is CASSFSASPGPDTQYF.

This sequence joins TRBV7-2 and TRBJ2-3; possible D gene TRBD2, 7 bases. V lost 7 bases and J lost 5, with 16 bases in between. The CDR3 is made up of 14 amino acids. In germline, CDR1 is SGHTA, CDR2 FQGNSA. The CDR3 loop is CASTPGGRLDTQYF. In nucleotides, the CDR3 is TGTGCCAGCACCCCCGGGGGGCGGCTAGATACGCAGTATTTT.

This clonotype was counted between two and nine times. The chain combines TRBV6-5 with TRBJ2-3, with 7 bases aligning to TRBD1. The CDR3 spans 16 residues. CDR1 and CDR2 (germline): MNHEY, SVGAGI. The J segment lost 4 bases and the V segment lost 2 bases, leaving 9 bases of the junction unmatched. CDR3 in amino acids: CASSYPQQGIPDTQYF. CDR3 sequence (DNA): TGTGCCAGCAGTTACCCTCAACAGGGGATCCCAGATACGCAGTATTTT.

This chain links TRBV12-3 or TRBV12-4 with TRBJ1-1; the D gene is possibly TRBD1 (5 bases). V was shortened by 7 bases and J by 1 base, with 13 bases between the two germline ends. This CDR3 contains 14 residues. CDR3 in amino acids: CASTAGGPNTEAFF. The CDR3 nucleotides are TGTGCCAGCACCGCGGGGGGACCGAACACTGAAGCTTTCTTT.

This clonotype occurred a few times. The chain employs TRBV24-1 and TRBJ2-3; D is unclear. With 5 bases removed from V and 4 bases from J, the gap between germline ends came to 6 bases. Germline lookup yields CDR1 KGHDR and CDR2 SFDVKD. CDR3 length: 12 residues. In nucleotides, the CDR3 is TGTGCCACCAGTGCTACCTCAGATACGCAGTATTTT. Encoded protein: CATSATSDTQYF.

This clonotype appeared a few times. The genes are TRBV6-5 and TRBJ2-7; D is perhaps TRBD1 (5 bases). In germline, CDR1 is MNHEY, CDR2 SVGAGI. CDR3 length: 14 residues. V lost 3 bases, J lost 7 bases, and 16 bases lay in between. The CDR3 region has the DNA TGTGCCAGCAGTTATACTCAGGGATTGAGGGAGCAGTACTTC. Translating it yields CASSYTQGLREQYF.

The CDR3 region is CASSRREYEQYV. CDR3 DNA sequence: TGTGCCAGCAGTAGGAGGGAATACGAGCAGTACGTC. V is TRBV6-2 or TRBV6-3 and J is TRBJ2-7, with a tentative D call TRBD2 (6 bases). With 5 bases removed from V and 4 bases from J, the gap between germline ends came to 9 bases. The CDR3 spans 12 residues. Germline V CDR1 and CDR2: MNHEY, SVGEGT.

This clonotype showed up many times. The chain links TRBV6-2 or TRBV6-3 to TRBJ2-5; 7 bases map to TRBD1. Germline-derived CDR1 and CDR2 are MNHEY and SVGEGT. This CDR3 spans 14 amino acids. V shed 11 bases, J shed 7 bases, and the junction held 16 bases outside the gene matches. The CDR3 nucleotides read TGTGCCGGACAACCGACAGGGAATACCGGGACCCAGTACTTC. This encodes CAGQPTGNTGTQYF.

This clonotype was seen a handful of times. CDR3 nucleotide sequence: TGCGCCAGCAGCTTGTACAAGGGAGGGGAGACCCAGTACTTC. Amino acid sequence: CASSLYKGGETQYF. The chain combines TRBV5-1 with TRBJ2-5, with 7 positions matching TRBD2. This CDR3 has 14 residues. The germline CDR1 and CDR2 sequences are SGHRS and YFSETQ. The V segment lost 1 base and the J segment 5 bases; nucleotides outside the gene matches: 5. Full variable domain (rest looked up from reference TRBV5-1 and TRBJ2-5): KAGVTQTPRYLIKTRGQQVTLSCSPISGHRSVSWYQQTPGQGLQFLFEYFSETQRNKGNFPGRFSGRQFSNSRSEMNVSTLELGDSALYLCASSLYKGGETQYFGPGTRLLVL.

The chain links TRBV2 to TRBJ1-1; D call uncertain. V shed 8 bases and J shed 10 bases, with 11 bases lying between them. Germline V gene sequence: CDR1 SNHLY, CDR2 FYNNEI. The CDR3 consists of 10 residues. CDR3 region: CASGGVGAFF. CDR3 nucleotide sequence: TGTGCCAGCGGCGGGGTGGGAGCTTTCTTT.

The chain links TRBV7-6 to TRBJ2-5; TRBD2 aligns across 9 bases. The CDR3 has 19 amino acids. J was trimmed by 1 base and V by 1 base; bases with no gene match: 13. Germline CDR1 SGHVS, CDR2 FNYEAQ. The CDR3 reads CASSLGGGPSGATQETQYF. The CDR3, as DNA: TGTGCCAGCAGCTTAGGAGGGGGCCCTAGCGGGGCTACCCAAGAGACCCAGTACTTC.

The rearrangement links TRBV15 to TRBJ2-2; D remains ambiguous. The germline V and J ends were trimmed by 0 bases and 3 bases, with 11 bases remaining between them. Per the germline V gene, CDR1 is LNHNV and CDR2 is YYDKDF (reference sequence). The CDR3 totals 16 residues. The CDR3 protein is CATSRDPLSDTGELFF. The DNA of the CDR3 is TGTGCCACCAGCAGAGATCCACTTTCCGACACCGGGGAGCTGTTTTTT.

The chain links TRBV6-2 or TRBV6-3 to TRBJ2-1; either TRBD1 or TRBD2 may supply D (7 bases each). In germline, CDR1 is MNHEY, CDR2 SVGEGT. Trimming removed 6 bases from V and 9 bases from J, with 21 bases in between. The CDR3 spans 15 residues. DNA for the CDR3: TGTGCCAGCAGCGCTGTCGGCAGGGGGGGCCCTGAGCAGTTCTTC. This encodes CASSAVGRGGPEQFF.

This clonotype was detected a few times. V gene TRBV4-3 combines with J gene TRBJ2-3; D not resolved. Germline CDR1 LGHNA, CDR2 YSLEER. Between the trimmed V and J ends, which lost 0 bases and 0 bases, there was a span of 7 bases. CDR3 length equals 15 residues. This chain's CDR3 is CASSQDRSSTDTQYF. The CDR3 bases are TGCGCCAGCAGCCAAGATCGGTCAAGCACAGATACGCAGTATTTT.

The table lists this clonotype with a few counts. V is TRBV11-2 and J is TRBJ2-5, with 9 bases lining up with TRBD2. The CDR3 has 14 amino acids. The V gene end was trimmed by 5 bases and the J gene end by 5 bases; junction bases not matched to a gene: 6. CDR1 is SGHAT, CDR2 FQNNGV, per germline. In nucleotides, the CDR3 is TGTGCCAGCAGCACGACTAGCGGAGGGGAGACCCAGTACTTC. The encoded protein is CASSTTSGGETQYF.

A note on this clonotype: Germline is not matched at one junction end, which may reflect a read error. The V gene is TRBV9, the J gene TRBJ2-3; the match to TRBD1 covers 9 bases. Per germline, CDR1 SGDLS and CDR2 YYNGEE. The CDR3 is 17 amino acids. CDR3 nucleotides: TGTGCCGGCAGCCCCAGACCGGGACAGGGAGATACAGATACGCAGTATTTT. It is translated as CAGSPRPGQGDTDTQYF.

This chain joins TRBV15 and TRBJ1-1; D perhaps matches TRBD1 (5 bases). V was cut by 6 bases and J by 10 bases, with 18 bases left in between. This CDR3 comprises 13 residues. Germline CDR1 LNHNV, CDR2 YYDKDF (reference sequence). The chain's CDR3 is CATSVGRGLTAFF. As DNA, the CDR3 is TGTGCCACCAGTGTCGGGAGGGGACTTACAGCTTTCTTT.

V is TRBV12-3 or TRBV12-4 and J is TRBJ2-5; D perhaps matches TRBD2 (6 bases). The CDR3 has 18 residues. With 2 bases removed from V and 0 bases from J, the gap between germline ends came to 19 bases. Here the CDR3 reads CASSLSLLGLEYQETQYF. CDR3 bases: TGTGCCAGCAGTTTAAGTCTTCTGGGACTCGAGTACCAAGAGACCCAGTACTTC.